This entry features one T cell receptor (beta chain) sequence. This record belongs to a study of blood T cell repertoires in COVID-19. Study context: Samples of COVID-19 (acute and convalescent) were obtained from the United States, Italy and Spain. T cells, B-cell-depleted T cells, or PBMCs provided the cDNA or gDNA that served as material.

Germline V gene lookup returns CDR1 LGHNA and CDR2 YNFKEQ. The V segment lost 2 bases and the J segment 2 bases; nucleotides outside the gene matches: 16. This CDR3 comprises 22 residues. TCRdb's table, derived via immunoSEQ multiplex PCR, lists solely in-frame clones and lacks some. Of about 40,000 clones in the sample, 88% were seen once. Source material: peripheral blood. This TCR came from a woman in her 70s with acute or convalescent COVID-19. The chain combines TRBV4-2 with TRBJ2-2; 14 nucleotides align to TRBD2. CDR3 sequence (DNA): TGTGCCAGCAGCCAACAGATACCGGGACTAGCGGGAGTAGGGGGTAACACCGGGGAGCTGTTTTTT. Its protein product is CASSQQIPGLAGVGGNTGELFF.